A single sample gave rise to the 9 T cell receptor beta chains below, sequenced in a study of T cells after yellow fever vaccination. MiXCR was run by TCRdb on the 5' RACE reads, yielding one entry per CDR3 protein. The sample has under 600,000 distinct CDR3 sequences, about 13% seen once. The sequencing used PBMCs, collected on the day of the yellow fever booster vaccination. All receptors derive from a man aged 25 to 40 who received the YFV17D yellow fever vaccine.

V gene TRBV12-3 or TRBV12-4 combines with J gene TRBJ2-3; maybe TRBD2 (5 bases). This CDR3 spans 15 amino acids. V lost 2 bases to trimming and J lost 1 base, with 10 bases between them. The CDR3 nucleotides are TGTGCCAGCAGTTTAAGGAGCGGAGGCACAGATACGCAGTATTTT. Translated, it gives CASSLRSGGTDTQYF.

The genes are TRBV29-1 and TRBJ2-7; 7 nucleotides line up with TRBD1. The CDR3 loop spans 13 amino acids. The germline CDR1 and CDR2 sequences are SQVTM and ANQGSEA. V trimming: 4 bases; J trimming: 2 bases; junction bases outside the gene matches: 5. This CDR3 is CSVGRQGAYEQYF. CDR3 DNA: TGCAGCGTTGGGAGACAGGGTGCCTACGAGCAGTACTTC.

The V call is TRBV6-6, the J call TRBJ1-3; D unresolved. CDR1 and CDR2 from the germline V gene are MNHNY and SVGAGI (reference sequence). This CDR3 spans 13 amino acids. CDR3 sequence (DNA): TGTGCGAACGGGTTTTCCTCTGGAAACACCATATATTTT. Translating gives CANGFSSGNTIYF.

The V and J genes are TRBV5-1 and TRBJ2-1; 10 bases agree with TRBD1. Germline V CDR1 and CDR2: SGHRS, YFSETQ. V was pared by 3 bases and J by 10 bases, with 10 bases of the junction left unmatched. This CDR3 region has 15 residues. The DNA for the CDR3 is TGCGCCAGCAGCTGGGGAAGGACAGGGGGAGGGGAGCAGTTCTTC. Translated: CASSWGRTGGGEQFF.

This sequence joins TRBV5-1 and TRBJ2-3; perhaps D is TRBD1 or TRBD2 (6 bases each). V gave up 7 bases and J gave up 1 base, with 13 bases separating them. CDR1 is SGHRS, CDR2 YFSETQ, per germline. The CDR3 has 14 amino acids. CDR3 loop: CASQGTGGTDTQYF. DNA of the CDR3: TGCGCCAGCCAGGGGACGGGAGGCACAGATACGCAGTATTTT.

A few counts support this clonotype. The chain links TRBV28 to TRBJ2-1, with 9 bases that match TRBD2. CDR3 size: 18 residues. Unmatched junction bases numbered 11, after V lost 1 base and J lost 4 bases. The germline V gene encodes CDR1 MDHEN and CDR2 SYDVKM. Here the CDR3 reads CASSLSDHWAGGYNEQFF. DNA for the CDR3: TGTGCCAGCAGTTTATCAGACCACTGGGCGGGAGGGTACAATGAGCAGTTCTTC.

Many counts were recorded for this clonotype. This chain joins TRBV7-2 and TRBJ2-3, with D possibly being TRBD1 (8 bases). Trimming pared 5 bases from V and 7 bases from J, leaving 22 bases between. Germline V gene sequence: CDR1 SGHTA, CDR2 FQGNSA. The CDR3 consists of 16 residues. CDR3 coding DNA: TGTGCCAGCAGCCCCGCACACAGGGGGGGGTTATATACGCAGTATTTT. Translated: CASSPAHRGGLYTQYF.

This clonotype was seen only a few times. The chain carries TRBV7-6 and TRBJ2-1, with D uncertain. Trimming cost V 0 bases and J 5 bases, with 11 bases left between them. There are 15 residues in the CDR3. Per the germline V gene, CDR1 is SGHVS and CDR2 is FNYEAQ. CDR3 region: CASSLADGYHNEQFF. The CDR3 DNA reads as TGTGCCAGCAGCTTAGCGGACGGTTATCACAATGAGCAGTTCTTC.

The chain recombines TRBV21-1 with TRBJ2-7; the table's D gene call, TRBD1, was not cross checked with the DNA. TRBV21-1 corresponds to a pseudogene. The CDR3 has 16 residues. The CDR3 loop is CASSNYTDRCVNEQYF. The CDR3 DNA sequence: TGTGCCAGCAGCAATTACACCGACAGATGCGTCAACGAGCAGTACTTC.